What follows describes a single T cell receptor beta chain. This sample was included in a study of PD-1 blockade in mismatch repair-deficient tumors. Trimming shortened V by 1 base and J by 5 bases, and 8 bases separated the two germline ends. The CDR3 has 12 amino acids. From germline, CDR1 is SQVTM and CDR2 ANQGSEA. The repertoire was sequenced with immunoSEQ multiplex PCR; TCRdb's copy has only in-frame clones and lacks some. The data show roughly 50,000 clones, with about 85% seen just once and approximately 8.4% held by the top ten. This specimen was peripheral blood, taken roughly 21 weeks after starting pembrolizumab. This clonotype was obtained from an adult with mismatch repair-deficient cancer. This chain connects TRBV29-1 to TRBJ1-2; no clear D. The CDR3 region is CSVEGARYGYTF. The CDR3 region has the DNA TGCAGCGTTGAAGGGGCAAGGTATGGCTACACCTTC.